This is a list of T cell receptor beta chains from one sample in a study of a mutant IDH1 vaccine in newly diagnosed glioma. Clones were sequenced by immunoSEQ multiplex PCR, and TCRdb holds only the in-frame ones, with some missing. This table holds 45,000 to 55,000 clones, 75% to 90% found once. The material sequenced was PBMCs, taken from a glioma patient treated with radiotherapy, temozolomide or both. The receptors here all came from a man in his forties with glioma. Each CDR3 is given with its conserved first and last residue. A D gene is named only where the DNA matches it firmly. A clone size is listed for some rows: how often the clone was seen (once, few, many), or a class if it is expanded.

size: once
V: TRBV27
D: .
J: TRBJ2-7
DNA: TGTGCCAGCAGTTTCTCGGGGTTGGATCCCTACGAGCAGTACTTC
CDR3: CASSFSGLDPYEQYF

size: .
V: TRBV10-3
D: .
J: TRBJ2-4
DNA: TGTGCCATCAGTGAACTAGGGGGAGGGCCCAAAAACATTCAGTACTTC
CDR3: CAISELGGGPKNIQYF

size: .
V: TRBV18
D: .
J: TRBJ2-7
DNA: TGTGCCAGCTCACCGGAACGGGGGAGCTCCTACGAGCAGTACTTC
CDR3: CASSPERGSSYEQYF

size: .
V: TRBV7-8
D: .
J: TRBJ2-5
DNA: TGTGCCAGCAGGAGAGGTCGGGAGACCCAGTACTTC
CDR3: CASRRGRETQYF

size: .
V: TRBV2
D: TRBD1
J: TRBJ1-1
DNA: TGTGCCAGCAGTGAACGGGACAGGGGGTTTAAGAACACTGAAGCTTTCTTT
CDR3: CASSERDRGFKNTEAFF

size: .
V: TRBV5-4
D: .
J: TRBJ1-3
DNA: TGTGCCAGCACCACCGGAGGGAGGTCGAGCTCTGGAAACACCATATATTTT
CDR3: CASTTGGRSSSGNTIYF

size: few
V: TRBV11-2
D: .
J: TRBJ1-1
DNA: TGTGCCAGCAGCCTAGGACGCCCGGCTTTCTTT
CDR3: CASSLGRPAFF

size: .
V: TRBV6-5
D: .
J: TRBJ2-7
DNA: TGTGCCAGCAGTCTATGGGGGGACTCCTACGAGCAGTACTTC
CDR3: CASSLWGDSYEQYF

size: few
V: TRBV6-4
D: TRBD2
J: TRBJ2-6
DNA: TGTGCCAGCAGCCCTAGCGGGAGGGCCGGGGCCAACGTCCTGACTTTC
CDR3: CASSPSGRAGANVLTF

size: .
V: TRBV27
D: .
J: TRBJ1-6
DNA: TGTGCCAGCAGCCCCCAGGTGTATAATTCACCCCTCCACTTT
CDR3: CASSPQVYNSPLHF

size: .
V: TRBV4-3
D: TRBD1
J: TRBJ1-2
DNA: TGCGCCAGCAGCCCCTCACAGGGGGCTATAGGCTACACCTTC
CDR3: CASSPSQGAIGYTF

size: .
V: TRBV6-6
D: .
J: TRBJ1-2
DNA: TGTGCCAGCAGTTACGGGACAAACTATGGCTACACCTTC
CDR3: CASSYGTNYGYTF

size: .
V: TRBV4-1
D: TRBD2
J: TRBJ2-5
DNA: TGCGCCAGCAGCCAAGTGGTAGCGGGAGTTCAATGGGAGACCCAGTACTTC
CDR3: CASSQVVAGVQWETQYF

size: .
V: TRBV2
D: .
J: TRBJ2-4
DNA: TGTGCCAGCAGTGAAAAGGGACACGAAGCCAAAAACATTCAGTACTTC
CDR3: CASSEKGHEAKNIQYF

size: few
V: TRBV2
D: .
J: TRBJ2-3
DNA: TGTGCTACCCAGCCACCTTACACAGATACGCAGTATTTT
CDR3: CATQPPYTDTQYF

size: few
V: TRBV2
D: .
J: TRBJ2-7
DNA: TGTGCCAGCAGTGAAGTGGTTTGGGCTAGTAAGGAGCAGTACTTC
CDR3: CASSEVVWASKEQYF

size: .
V: TRBV19
D: TRBD1
J: TRBJ2-7
DNA: TGTGCCAGTAGCGCGTACAGGGGTGTCGAGCAGTACTTC
CDR3: CASSAYRGVEQYF

size: once
V: TRBV5-6
D: TRBD2
J: TRBJ2-5
DNA: TGTGCCAGCAGCTTAGTCGGGGGGGGGCGCCGGGAGACCCAGTACTTC
CDR3: CASSLVGGGRRETQYF

size: .
V: TRBV7-2
D: TRBD2
J: TRBJ2-5
DNA: TGTGCCCGCTCCGGACTGGGCGGGGGACAAGAGACCCAGTACTTC
CDR3: CARSGLGGGQETQYF

size: once
V: TRBV9
D: TRBD2
J: TRBJ2-1
DNA: TGTGCCAGCAGCGGGGTGGCGGGAGGGCCAAATGAGCAGTTCTTC
CDR3: CASSGVAGGPNEQFF

size: few
V: TRBV12-2
D: .
J: TRBJ2-1
DNA: TGTGCAAGTCGCCTAAGACAGGGCCTGTACAATGAGCAGTTCTTC
CDR3: CASRLRQGLYNEQFF

size: .
V: TRBV4-1
D: .
J: TRBJ1-5
DNA: TGCGCCAGCAGCCAAGATACATGGGCCGATCAGCCCCAGCATTTT
CDR3: CASSQDTWADQPQHF